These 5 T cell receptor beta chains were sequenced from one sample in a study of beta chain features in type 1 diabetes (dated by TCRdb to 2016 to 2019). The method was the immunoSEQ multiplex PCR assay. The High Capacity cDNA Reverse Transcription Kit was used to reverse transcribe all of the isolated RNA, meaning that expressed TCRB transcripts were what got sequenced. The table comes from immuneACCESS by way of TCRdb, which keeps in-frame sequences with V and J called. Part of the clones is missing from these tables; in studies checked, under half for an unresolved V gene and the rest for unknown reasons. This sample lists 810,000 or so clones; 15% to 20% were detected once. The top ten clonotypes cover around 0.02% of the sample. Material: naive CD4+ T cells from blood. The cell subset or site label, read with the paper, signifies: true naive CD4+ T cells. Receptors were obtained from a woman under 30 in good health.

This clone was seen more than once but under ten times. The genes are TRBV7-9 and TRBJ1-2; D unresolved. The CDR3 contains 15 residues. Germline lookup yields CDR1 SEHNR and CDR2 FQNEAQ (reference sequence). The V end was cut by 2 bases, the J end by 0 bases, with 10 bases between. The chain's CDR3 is CASSLMSASNYGYTF. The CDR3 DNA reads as TGTGCCAGCAGCTTAATGTCAGCGTCTAACTATGGCTACACCTTC. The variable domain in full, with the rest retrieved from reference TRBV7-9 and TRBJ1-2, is DTGVSQNPRHKITKRGQNVTFRCDPISEHNRLYWYRQTLGQGPEFLTYFQNEAQLEKSRLLSDRFSAERPKGSFSTLEIQRTEQGDSAMYLCASSLMSASNYGYTFGSGTRLTVV.

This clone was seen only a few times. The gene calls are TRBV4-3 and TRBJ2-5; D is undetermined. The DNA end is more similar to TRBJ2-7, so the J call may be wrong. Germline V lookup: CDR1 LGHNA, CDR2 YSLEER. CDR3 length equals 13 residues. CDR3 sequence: CASSPTPSYEQYF. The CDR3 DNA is TGCGCCAGCAGCCCCACGCCTTCCTACGAGCAGTACTTC.

The CDR3 reads CASSFSSSGSYDEQYF. The CDR3 coding sequence is TGTGCCAGCAGCTTCTCATCTAGCGGGAGTTATGACGAGCAGTACTTC. This sequence joins TRBV7-2 and TRBJ2-7, with 10 bases aligning to TRBD2. The CDR3 contains 16 residues. J was trimmed by 5 bases and V by 3 bases; bases with no gene match: 10. The germline CDR1 and CDR2 sequences are SGHTA and FQGNSA.

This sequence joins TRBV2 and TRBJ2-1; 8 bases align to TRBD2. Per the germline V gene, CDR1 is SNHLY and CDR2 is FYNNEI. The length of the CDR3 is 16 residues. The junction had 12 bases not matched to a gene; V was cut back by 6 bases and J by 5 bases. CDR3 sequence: CASRIPGGEVNNEQFF. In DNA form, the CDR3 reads TGTGCCAGCAGGATTCCCGGGGGGGAGGTGAACAATGAGCAGTTCTTC. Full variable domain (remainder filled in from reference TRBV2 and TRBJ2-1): EPEVTQTPSHQVTQMGQEVILRCVPISNHLYFYWYRQILGQKVEFLVSFYNNEISEKSEIFDDQFSVERPDGSNFTLKIRSTKLEDSAMYFCASRIPGGEVNNEQFFGPGTRLTVL.

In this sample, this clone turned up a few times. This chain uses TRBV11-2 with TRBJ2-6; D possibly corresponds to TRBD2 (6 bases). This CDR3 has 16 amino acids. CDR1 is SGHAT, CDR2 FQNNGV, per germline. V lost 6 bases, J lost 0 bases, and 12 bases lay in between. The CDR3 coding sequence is TGTGCCAGCAGGGGGCTAGCGAACTCTGGGGCCAACGTCCTGACTTTC. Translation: CASRGLANSGANVLTF.